This T cell receptor (beta chain) was captured in a study of cytomegalovirus exposure and HLA in healthy donors. Study-wide findings and caveats: The study flagged about 160 TCR beta chains as cytomegalovirus-associated. The tendency of first-cohort TCR clusters to co-occur in the approximately 120 validation repertoires was identified by a subsequent analysis.

About this clone: Its antigen is still unknown.

The donors were in the roughly 120-subject validation cohort, distinct from the approximately 700-subject first cohort. The method was immunoSEQ multiplex PCR; TCRdb's version includes in-frame clones alone and lacks a portion of them. Among fewer than 150,000 clones listed, around nine tenths were seen once. In germline, CDR1 is SEHNR, CDR2 FQNEAQ (reference sequence). The CDR3 spans 15 residues. V lost 6 bases, J lost 6 bases, and 8 bases stayed unmatched. V is TRBV7-9 and J is TRBJ2-3; 11 bases align to TRBD1. The sequence derives from a man younger than 40 in good health and CMV-seronegative. Specimen: PBMCs. The CDR3 nucleotides read TGTGCCAGCAGTTCTAGGACAGGGGGCTGGGATACGCAGTATTTT. Encoded protein: CASSSRTGGWDTQYF.